This T cell receptor (beta chain) was retrieved from a study of cytomegalovirus exposure and HLA in healthy donors. The study ran its PCR with 60 Vbeta and 13 Jbeta primers. The protocol was immunoSEQ multiplex PCR, while the TCRdb copy is restricted to in-frame clones and leaves out a portion. The data hold under 200,000 clones, with over 80% observed a single time. Overall study findings and caveats: HLA alleles showed associations with about 15,000 TCR beta sequences in a later analysis, at a 0.05 false discovery rate. Cytomegalovirus association was assigned to some 160 TCR beta chains.

The CDR3 consists of 12 residues. The V gene end was trimmed by 6 bases and the J gene end by 8 bases; junction bases not matched to a gene: 0. Per the germline V gene, CDR1 is SNHLY and CDR2 is FYNNEI. Worth noting for this clone: Its antigen is unknown.

The genes are TRBV2 and TRBJ1-4, with 10 bases lining up with TRBD1. Sequencing was carried out using PBMCs. The clonotype originates from a girl between 5 and 17 years old in good health and CMV-seropositive. The chain's CDR3 is CASRDRGEKLFF. The CDR3, as DNA: TGTGCCAGCAGGGACAGGGGGGAAAAACTGTTTTTT.